One and the same sample provided the 30 T cell receptor beta chains below, sequenced in a study of CD8+CD57+ T cells in acquired aplastic anemia. TCR beta VDJ combinations and CDR3 sequences were profiled from genomic DNA. Each CDR3 protein gets one entry after TCRdb re-called the reads with MiXCR. Of 150,000 to 200,000 distinct CDR3 sequences listed, less than 65% were seen once; the top ten hold about 45%. Sequencing used sorted CD4+, CD8+, or CD8+CD57+ T cells (not recorded which) from PBMCs. These receptor sequences come from a human donor with severe aplastic anemia or a healthy control (not recorded which).

This clonotype was picked up a small number of times. The CDR3 region is CARAGTGWNGYTF. The CDR3 region has the DNA TGTGCCAGAGCCGGGACAGGGTGGAATGGCTACACCTTC. V and J are TRBV19 and TRBJ1-2, with 9 positions matching TRBD1. This CDR3 spans 13 amino acids. CDR1 LNHDA and CDR2 SQIVND come from the germline V gene (reference sequence). The ends lost 9 bases at V and 6 bases at J; junction bases unmatched: 8.

This clonotype was observed at least ten times. This chain joins TRBV20-1 and TRBJ2-3; TRBD2 aligns across 9 bases. The V gene's germline CDR1 is DFQATT and CDR2 SNEGSKA (reference sequence). After removal of 3 bases from V and 4 bases from J, the junction contained 2 bases not matched to a gene. CDR3 length: 13 residues. The CDR3 DNA follows: TGCAGTGCTAGGTGGACTAGCGCAGATACGCAGTATTTT. Translation: CSARWTSADTQYF.

V and J are TRBV29-1 and TRBJ2-1; 7 nucleotides align to TRBD2. The J segment lost 2 bases and the V segment lost 6 bases, leaving 13 bases of the junction unmatched. CDR1 and CDR2 from the germline V gene are SQVTM and ANQGSEA. The CDR3 spans 16 residues. CDR3 sequence: CSVEKLAYTAYNEQFF. In DNA form, the CDR3 reads TGCAGCGTGGAAAAACTAGCGTACACAGCCTACAATGAGCAGTTCTTC.

The rearrangement links TRBV6-5 to TRBJ1-5, with no clear D. Germline CDR1 and CDR2: MNHEY and SVGAGI. The ends were cut back, 0 bases at V and 14 bases at J, with 23 bases in the middle. This CDR3 comprises 16 residues. CDR3 DNA sequence: TGTGCCAGCAGTTACTCGGCGGGAGGCCGAAGTCAGGACGAGCATTTT. Translated, it gives CASSYSAGGRSQDEHF.

This clonotype was seen a handful of times. The CDR3 bases are TGCAGCGTTCGCAGGGACAGGGAGCAAGCTTTCTTT. Translated: CSVRRDREQAFF. The chain has TRBV29-1 and TRBJ1-1; 9 bases fit TRBD1. Germline-derived CDR1 and CDR2 are SQVTM and ANQGSEA. This CDR3 has 12 residues. The V gene end was trimmed by 5 bases and the J gene end by 9 bases; junction bases not matched to a gene: 7.

The V gene is TRBV7-3, the J gene TRBJ2-7; no reliable D call. Germline assignment: CDR1 SGHTA and CDR2 FQGTGA. This CDR3 is 13 amino acids long. Trimming removed 2 bases at V and 3 bases at J, with 8 bases between. The CDR3 here is CASSLPSYYEQYF. CDR3 in DNA: TGTGCCAGCAGCTTACCCAGTTACTACGAGCAGTACTTC.

The J gene is TRBJ2-7, the V gene TRBV12-3 or TRBV12-4; 8 bases match TRBD2. This CDR3 spans 16 amino acids. After removal of 4 bases from V and 4 bases from J, the junction contained 12 bases not matched to a gene. In DNA form, the CDR3 reads TGTGCCAGCAGTTACGATCCGGGACTAGAAATTTACGAGCAGTACTTC. Translation gives CASSYDPGLEIYEQYF.

V gene TRBV2 combines with J gene TRBJ2-1; 9 nucleotides agree with TRBD1. V lost 5 bases, J lost 4 bases, and 6 bases stayed unmatched. The CDR3 contains 15 residues. Germline CDR1 reads SNHLY; CDR2 reads FYNNEI. As DNA, the CDR3 is TGTGCCAGCAGTCCGGACAGGGGACTTTACAATGAGCAGTTCTTC. Amino acid sequence: CASSPDRGLYNEQFF.

This clonotype was seen repeatedly, ten times or more. V is TRBV27 and J is TRBJ1-5, with a tentative D call TRBD1 (6 bases). Trimming took 5 bases from V and 7 from J, leaving 12 bases between them. Germline assignment: CDR1 MNHEY and CDR2 SMNVEV (reference sequence). The CDR3 totals 13 residues. DNA of the CDR3: TGTGCCAGCAGTCTTGGGGGGGCCCAGCCCCAGCATTTT. It yields the protein CASSLGGAQPQHF.

The DNA of the CDR3 is TGCGCCAGCAGCTCGGGACAGGGGGCCTATAATTCACCCCTCCACTTT. Translation: CASSSGQGAYNSPLHF. The rearrangement uses TRBV5-1 and TRBJ1-6; TRBD1 matches 11 bases. The CDR3 has 16 residues. The germline CDR1 and CDR2 sequences are SGHRS and YFSETQ. V shed 3 bases and J 2 bases; nucleotides not matched to a gene: 1.

This chain links TRBV5-8 with TRBJ1-1; no reliable D call. V was clipped by 2 bases and J by 2 bases, with 10 bases between them. The CDR3 spans 14 residues. CDR1 is SGHTS, CDR2 YDEGEE, per germline. CDR3 loop: CASSLSPLNTEAFF. The CDR3 DNA sequence: TGTGCCAGCAGCTTAAGCCCCTTAAACACTGAAGCTTTCTTT.

V is TRBV6-6 and J is TRBJ2-5; TRBD2 aligns across 9 bases. CDR3 size: 15 residues. J lost 5 bases, V lost 5 bases, and 9 bases had no gene match. Per germline, CDR1 MNHNY and CDR2 SVGAGI (reference sequence). The chain's CDR3 is CASSPVAGVGETQYF. DNA for the CDR3: TGTGCCAGCAGTCCGGTAGCGGGAGTGGGGGAGACCCAGTACTTC.

A word on this clonotype: Because it lacks the conserved phenylalanine or tryptophan at the end, this CDR3 is likely a read error. The chain links TRBV25-1 to TRBJ2-7, with D unclear. V was trimmed by 5 bases and J by 3 bases, leaving 8 bases between them. The CDR3 totals 12 residues. From germline, CDR1 is MGHDK and CDR2 SYGVNS. The CDR3 DNA is TGTGCCAGCAGTTGGGCCGACTACGAGCAGTACTCC. Amino acids: CASSWADYEQYS.

This chain uses TRBV19 with TRBJ2-7; 7 nucleotides agree with TRBD1. Germline CDR1 LNHDA, CDR2 SQIVND (reference sequence). The CDR3 runs 12 residues. With 8 bases clipped from V and 4 bases from J, the junction kept 5 bases outside the gene matches. The CDR3 bases are TGTGCCAGTCGGGACAGTAAGTACGAGCAGTACTTC. This translates into CASRDSKYEQYF.

The genes are TRBV7-8 and TRBJ1-2; D might be TRBD1 (5 bases). The germline V gene has CDR1 SGHVS and CDR2 FQNEAQ. V dropped 6 bases and J dropped 8 bases, with 19 bases sitting between them. The CDR3 has 14 amino acids. DNA of the CDR3: TGTGCCAGCAGTCCTCCCCAGGGAGTGCGGGGCTACACCTTC. Its protein product is CASSPPQGVRGYTF.

At least ten counts were recorded for this clonotype. The chain joins TRBV9 to TRBJ1-2; D is ambiguous. From germline, CDR1 is SGDLS and CDR2 YYNGEE. The ends were cut back, 1 base at V and 2 bases at J, with 12 bases in the middle. The CDR3 sequence is 15 residues long. The CDR3 DNA is TGTGCCAGCAGCGTAACCAGCCTAGAAAACTATGGCTACACCTTC. It yields the protein CASSVTSLENYGYTF. Looking up the rest from reference TRBV9 and TRBJ1-2 gives the full variable domain: DSGVTQTPKHLITATGQRVTLRCSPRSGDLSVYWYQQSLDQGLQFLIQYYNGEERAKGNILERFSAQQFPDLHSELNLSSLELGDSALYFCASSVTSLENYGYTFGSGTRLTVV.

The rearrangement uses TRBV19 and TRBJ2-7, with 9 bases lining up with TRBD1. Germline loops: CDR1 LNHDA, CDR2 SQIVND (reference sequence). Germline trimming cut 4 bases from V and 2 bases from J; bases unmatched to any gene: 3. The CDR3 runs to 14 residues. The CDR3 region is CASSTTGGAYEQYF. CDR3 nucleotides: TGTGCCAGTAGTACCACAGGGGGCGCCTACGAGCAGTACTTC.

V is TRBV10-3 and J is TRBJ1-1, with D hard to call. V was cut by 2 bases and J by 11 bases, with 12 bases left in between. There are 12 residues in the CDR3. CDR1 is ENHRY and CDR2 is SYGVKD in the germline V gene. The CDR3 bases are TGTGCCATCAGTGAGATCGCAGAATCGGCTTTCTTT. Its protein product is CAISEIAESAFF.

This rearrangement joins TRBV6-1 to TRBJ2-3; no clear D gene. Germline lookup yields CDR1 MNHNS and CDR2 SASEGT. This CDR3 is built from 11 residues. V lost 6 bases and J lost 5, with 6 bases in between. In DNA form, the CDR3 reads TGTGCCAGCAGCTACCGAGATACGCAGTATTTT. Translation gives CASSYRDTQYF.

This sequence joins TRBV7-9 and TRBJ1-4; D is perhaps TRBD1 (5 bases). The CDR3 covers 14 residues. Germline CDR1 and CDR2: SEHNR and FQNEAQ (reference sequence). The V and J ends lost 4 bases and 14 bases respectively, with 20 bases between them. For the CDR3, the DNA is TGTGCCAGCAGCTACGAGGTTTCGCTCGGGGGGCTGTTTTTT. Translated: CASSYEVSLGGLFF.

V and J are TRBV19 and TRBJ1-4, with 7 bases matching TRBD1. Germline CDR1 is LNHDA and CDR2 is SQIVND (reference sequence). Trimming took 6 bases from V and 6 from J; bases not matched to a gene: 7. This CDR3 has 14 amino acids. CDR3 nucleotides: TGTGCCAGTAGGGCTAAGGGACAGTATGAAAAACTGTTTTTT. Translated: CASRAKGQYEKLFF.

CDR3 in DNA: TGTGCCACCAGTCCCTCCTGGGGTACAGGTGGCTACACCTTC. Its translation is CATSPSWGTGGYTF. This chain joins TRBV24-1 and TRBJ1-2; perhaps TRBD1 as D (5 bases). This CDR3 comprises 14 residues. The germline CDR1 and CDR2 sequences are KGHDR and SFDVKD. V dropped 6 bases and J dropped 7 bases, with 17 bases sitting between them.

The gene calls are TRBV19 and TRBJ1-1; D gene uncertain. The CDR3 has 14 amino acids. Germline CDR1 is LNHDA and CDR2 is SQIVND (reference sequence). The V and J ends lost 7 bases and 5 bases respectively, with 17 bases between them. The CDR3 here is CASKSGERDTEAFF. The CDR3 nucleotides are TGTGCCAGTAAAAGTGGGGAGCGGGATACTGAAGCTTTCTTT.

The chain recombines TRBV5-4 with TRBJ1-3; tentatively, D is TRBD1 (6 bases). Germline V gene lookup returns CDR1 SGHNT and CDR2 YYREEE (reference sequence). This CDR3 is built from 15 residues. Trimming pared 0 bases from V and 4 bases from J, leaving 11 bases between. The CDR3 bases are TGTGCCAGCAGCTTGGACGCAGGGGCAGGAAACACCATATATTTT. Translated, it gives CASSLDAGAGNTIYF.

J is TRBJ2-5 and V is TRBV12-3 or TRBV12-4; D remains unclear. Trimming shortened V by 6 bases and J by 1 base, and 15 bases separated the two germline ends. The CDR3 sequence is 15 residues long. The CDR3 nucleotides read TGTGCCAGCAGCGTAGAAATTGGAACCCAAGAGACCCAGTACTTC. It is translated as CASSVEIGTQETQYF.

The rearrangement links TRBV7-8 to TRBJ2-5; TRBD2 might be the D (6 bases). V dropped 3 bases and J dropped 4 bases, with 12 bases sitting between them. Germline CDR1 is SGHVS and CDR2 is FQNEAQ. The CDR3 is 14 residues long. The CDR3 region is CASSFAGPRETQYF. In DNA form, the CDR3 reads TGTGCCAGCAGCTTCGCGGGGCCCAGAGAGACCCAGTACTTC.

The chain carries TRBV2 and TRBJ1-1; TRBD1 matches at 9 bases. J lost 8 bases, V lost 6 bases, and 7 bases had no gene match. Germline CDR1 and CDR2: SNHLY and FYNNEI. The length of the CDR3 is 13 residues. This chain's CDR3 is CASSADRGREAFF. The CDR3 DNA follows: TGTGCCAGCAGCGCGGACAGGGGCAGGGAAGCTTTCTTT.

V gene TRBV19 combines with J gene TRBJ2-1; 10 positions match TRBD1. J lost 5 bases, V lost 10 bases, and 5 bases had no gene match. Germline CDR1 and CDR2: LNHDA and SQIVND (reference sequence). CDR3 length: 13 residues. DNA of the CDR3: TGTGCCACACGGGACAGGGGCCACAATGAGCAGTTCTTC. Translated: CATRDRGHNEQFF.

The rearrangement joins TRBV5-1 to TRBJ2-3; D is perhaps TRBD1 or TRBD2 (5 bases each). The V gene lost 4 bases and the J gene lost 2 bases, with 11 bases spanning the gap. The germline gives CDR1 SGHRS, CDR2 YFSETQ. The CDR3 is made up of 14 amino acids. The CDR3 coding sequence is TGCGCCAGCAGCCCCGGGACCTACACAGATACGCAGTATTTT. Translating it yields CASSPGTYTDTQYF.

This clonotype occurred many times. As DNA, the CDR3 is TGTGCCAGCAGCCTCGCCCCAGCCTCCACAGATACGCAGTATTTT. Translation gives CASSLAPASTDTQYF. The chain joins TRBV7-6 to TRBJ2-3; no reliable D call. This CDR3 spans 15 amino acids. CDR1 is SGHVS and CDR2 is FNYEAQ in the germline V gene. The V end was cut by 5 bases, the J end by 2 bases, with 14 bases between.